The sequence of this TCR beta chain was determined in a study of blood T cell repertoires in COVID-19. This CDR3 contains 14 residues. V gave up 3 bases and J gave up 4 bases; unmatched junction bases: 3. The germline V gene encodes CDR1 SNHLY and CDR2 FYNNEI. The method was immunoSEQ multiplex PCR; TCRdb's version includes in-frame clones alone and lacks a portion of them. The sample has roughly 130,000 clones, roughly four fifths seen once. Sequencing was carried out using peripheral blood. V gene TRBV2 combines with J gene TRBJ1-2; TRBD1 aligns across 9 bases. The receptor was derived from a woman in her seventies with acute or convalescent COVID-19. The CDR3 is CASSEGQGSYGYTF. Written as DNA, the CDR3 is TGTGCCAGCAGTGAGGGACAGGGTAGCTATGGCTACACCTTC.